This TCR beta chain comes out of a study of blood T cell repertoires in COVID-19. About the research overall: Nucleic acid was either cDNA or gDNA, and it came from T cells, B-cell-depleted T cells, or PBMCs.

In the study's own analysis: It was from reference gene primer amplification that nucleated cell counts were estimated. Profiled with immunoSEQ multiplex PCR; TCRdb holds only in-frame clones, not every one. That table gives V, J and clone size, and the DNA gave D and trimming. In the table there are fewer than 700,000 clones, roughly nine tenths of which are singletons. Sequencing was carried out using peripheral blood. The source is a woman aged 45-60 years with COVID-19, enrolled during active disease.

The CDR3 here is CAIRTVDYGYTF. The CDR3, as DNA: TGTGCCATCAGGACAGTAGACTATGGCTACACCTTC. The chain uses TRBV10-3 and TRBJ1-2; maybe TRBD1 (5 bases). V was shortened by 6 bases and J by 3 bases, with 8 bases between the two germline ends. Germline CDR1 is ENHRY and CDR2 is SYGVKD. The CDR3 has 12 residues.